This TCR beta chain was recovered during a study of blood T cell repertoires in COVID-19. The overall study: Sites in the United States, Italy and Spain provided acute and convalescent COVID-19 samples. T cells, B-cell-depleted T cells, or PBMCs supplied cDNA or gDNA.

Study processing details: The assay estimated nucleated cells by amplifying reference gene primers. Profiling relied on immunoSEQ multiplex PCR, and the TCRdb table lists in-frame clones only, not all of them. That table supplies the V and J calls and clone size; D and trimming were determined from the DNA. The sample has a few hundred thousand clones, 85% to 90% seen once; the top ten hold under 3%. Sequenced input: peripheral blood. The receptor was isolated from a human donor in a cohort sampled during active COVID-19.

CDR3 in DNA: TGTGCCAGCAGCCCTAGGGGTAGCGGATGGGAGACCCAGTACTTC. Its protein is CASSPRGSGWETQYF. The chain links TRBV7-6 to TRBJ2-5; D possibly corresponds to TRBD2 (6 bases). Trimming removed 5 bases from V and 5 bases from J, with 18 bases in between. This CDR3 has 15 amino acids. Germline loops: CDR1 SGHVS, CDR2 FNYEAQ.